This record covers a single T cell receptor beta chain. Its antigen is currently unknown. The data derive from a study of cytomegalovirus exposure and HLA in healthy donors. Study conclusions and caveats: Associated with HLA alleles at 0.05 false discovery rate in a later analysis were about 17,000 TCR beta sequences. CMV serostatus was the only recorded immune exposure for donors. A classifier reportedly called cytomegalovirus status with high sensitivity and specificity.

The CDR3 length is 17 residues. V lost 0 bases and J 1 base, leaving 15 bases between the germline ends. Per germline, CDR1 MGHRA and CDR2 YSYEKL. Vbeta (60) and Jbeta (13) primers were used in the PCR. The repertoire was sequenced with immunoSEQ multiplex PCR; TCRdb's copy has only in-frame clones and lacks some. The repertoire table contains fewer than 150,000 clones. The sample comprised PBMCs. The chain links TRBV4-1 to TRBJ2-5; no definite D call. This TCR was sampled from a man aged 40-49 years in good health and CMV-seronegative. For the CDR3, the DNA is TGCGCCAGCAGCCAAGATGAGTGGAGACGGCCCCAAGAGACCCAGTACTTC. The encoded protein is CASSQDEWRRPQETQYF.